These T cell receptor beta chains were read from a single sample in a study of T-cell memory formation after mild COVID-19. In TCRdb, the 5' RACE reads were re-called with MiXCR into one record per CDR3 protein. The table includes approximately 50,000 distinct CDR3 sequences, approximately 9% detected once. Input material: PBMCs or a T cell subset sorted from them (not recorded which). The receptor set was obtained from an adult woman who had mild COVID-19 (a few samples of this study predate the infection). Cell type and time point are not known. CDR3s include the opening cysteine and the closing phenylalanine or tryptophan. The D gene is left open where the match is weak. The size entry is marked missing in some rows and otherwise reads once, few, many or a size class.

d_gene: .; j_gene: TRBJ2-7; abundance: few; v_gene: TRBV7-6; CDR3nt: TGTGCCAGCAGCTTAGGCATCAGGGGCCACTCCTACGAGCAGTACTTC; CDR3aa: CASSLGIRGHSYEQYF
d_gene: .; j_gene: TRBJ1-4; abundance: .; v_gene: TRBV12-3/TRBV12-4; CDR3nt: TGTGCCAGCAGTTTCGGGCAGGGCGTTAATGAAAAACTGTTTTTT; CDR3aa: CASSFGQGVNEKLFF
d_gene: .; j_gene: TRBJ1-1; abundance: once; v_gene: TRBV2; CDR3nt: TGTGCCACCCATCTGGGATTTAACACTGAAGCTTTCTTT; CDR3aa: CATHLGFNTEAFF
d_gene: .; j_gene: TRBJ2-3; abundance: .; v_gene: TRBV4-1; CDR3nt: TGCGCCAGCAGCCAAGATCAGTGGACTAGCACAGATACGCAGTATTTT; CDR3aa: CASSQDQWTSTDTQYF
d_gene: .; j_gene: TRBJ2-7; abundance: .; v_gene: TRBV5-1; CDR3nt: TGCGCCAGCAGCCCGGACGGGGTTGGGGGTCTGGCCTACGAGCAGTACTTC; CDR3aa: CASSPDGVGGLAYEQYF
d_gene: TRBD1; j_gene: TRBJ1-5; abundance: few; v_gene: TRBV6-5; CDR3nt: TGTGCCAGCAGGGGGGCCCCGGGACAGGGAGGGGAAGATCAGCCCCAGCATTTT; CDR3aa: CASRGAPGQGGEDQPQHF
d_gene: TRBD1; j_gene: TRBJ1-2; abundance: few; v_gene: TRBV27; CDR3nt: TGTGCCAGCAGTTTCGGACAGGCTTACTATGGCTACACCTTC; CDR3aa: CASSFGQAYYGYTF
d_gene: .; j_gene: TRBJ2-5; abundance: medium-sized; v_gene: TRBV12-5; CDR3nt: TGTGCTAGTGGTTACGGTTTGCGGGGAGTTGGAGAGACCCAGTACTTC; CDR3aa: CASGYGLRGVGETQYF
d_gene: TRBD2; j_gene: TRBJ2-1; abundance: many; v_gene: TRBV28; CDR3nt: TGTGCCAGCATCAACTCCGCGGGGGGAAGCTCCTACAATGAGCAGTTCTTC; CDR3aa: CASINSAGGSSYNEQFF
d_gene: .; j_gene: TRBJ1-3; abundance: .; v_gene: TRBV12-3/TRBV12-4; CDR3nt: TGTGCCAGCAGTTTGGGAGGGACCGGCTTCCACTCTGGAAACACCATATATTTT; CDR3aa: CASSLGGTGFHSGNTIYF
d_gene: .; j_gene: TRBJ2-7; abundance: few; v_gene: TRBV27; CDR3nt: TGTGCCAGCAGCTACCGGGACGGGAACTACGAGCAGTACTTC; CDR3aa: CASSYRDGNYEQYF
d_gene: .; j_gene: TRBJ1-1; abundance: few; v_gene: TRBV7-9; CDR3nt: TGTGCCAGCAGCTTAGGAGTTGTAGAAGCTTTCTTT; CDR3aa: CASSLGVVEAFF
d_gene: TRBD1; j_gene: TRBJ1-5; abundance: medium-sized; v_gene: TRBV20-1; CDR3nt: TGCAGTGCCCTCTACGCTGGGGACAGGGAAAATCAGCCCCAGCATTTT; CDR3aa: CSALYAGDRENQPQHF
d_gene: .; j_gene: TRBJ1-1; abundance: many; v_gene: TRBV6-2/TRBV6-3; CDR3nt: TGTGCCAGCAACCATCAGGGCGCCACTGAAGCTTTCTTT; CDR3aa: CASNHQGATEAFF
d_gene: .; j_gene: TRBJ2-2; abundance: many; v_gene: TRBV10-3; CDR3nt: TGTGCCATCAGTGCACGAGGTTCCCCGACCGGGGAGCTGTTTTTT; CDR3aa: CAISARGSPTGELFF
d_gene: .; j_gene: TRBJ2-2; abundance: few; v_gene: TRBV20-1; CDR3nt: TGCAGTGCCAGGAGGGAGACCGGGGAGCTGTTTTTT; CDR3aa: CSARRETGELFF
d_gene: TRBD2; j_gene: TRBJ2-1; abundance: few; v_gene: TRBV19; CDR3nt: TGTGCCAGTAGTATAGGTGGGGGGGTCGGCAATGAGCAGTTCTTC; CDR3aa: CASSIGGGVGNEQFF
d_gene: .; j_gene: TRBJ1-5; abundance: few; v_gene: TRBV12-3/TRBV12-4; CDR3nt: TGTGCCAGCAGTTTTATGGGGTTGAGGCCCCAGCATTTT; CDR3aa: CASSFMGLRPQHF
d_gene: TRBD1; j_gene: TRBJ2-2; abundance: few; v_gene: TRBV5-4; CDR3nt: TGTGCCAGCAGCCCGCGGGGACAGGGGGGAACCGGGGAGCTGTTTTTT; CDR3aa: CASSPRGQGGTGELFF
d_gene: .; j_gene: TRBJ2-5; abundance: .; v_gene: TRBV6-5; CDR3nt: TGTGCCAGCGCCTCGACCGTCCGGAGGTACTTC; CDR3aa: CASASTVRRYF
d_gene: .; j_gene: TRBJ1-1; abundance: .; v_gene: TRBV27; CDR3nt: TGTGCCAGCAGTACTACAGTGGGAACTGAAGCTTTCTTT; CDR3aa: CASSTTVGTEAFF
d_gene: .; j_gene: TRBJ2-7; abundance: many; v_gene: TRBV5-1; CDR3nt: TGCGCCAGCAGCTTGAGACAAGGGGTCTACGAGCAGTACTTC; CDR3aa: CASSLRQGVYEQYF
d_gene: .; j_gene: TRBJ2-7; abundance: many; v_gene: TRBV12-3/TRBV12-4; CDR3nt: TGTGCCAGCAACCGGTTTGGCTCCTACGAGCAGTACTTC; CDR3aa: CASNRFGSYEQYF
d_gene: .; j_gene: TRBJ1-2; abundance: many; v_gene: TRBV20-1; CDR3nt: TGCAGTGCTAGAGATATTAGGCCGAGAGGGTTCTATGGCTACACCTTC; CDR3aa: CSARDIRPRGFYGYTF
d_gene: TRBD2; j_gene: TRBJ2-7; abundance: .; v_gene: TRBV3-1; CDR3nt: TGTGCCAGCAGCCAAGTCCTCCTAGCGGGGCCCTACGAGCAGTACTTC; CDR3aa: CASSQVLLAGPYEQYF
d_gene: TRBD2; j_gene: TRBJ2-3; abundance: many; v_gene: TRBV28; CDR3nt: TGTGCCAGCACCCTAGGGCTAGCGGGGACGGGGGCGCAGTATTTT; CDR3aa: CASTLGLAGTGAQYF
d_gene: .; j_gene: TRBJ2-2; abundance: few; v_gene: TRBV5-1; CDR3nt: TGCGCCAGCATGGAAATGGGGTCACGAGGGGAGCTGTTTTTT; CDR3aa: CASMEMGSRGELFF
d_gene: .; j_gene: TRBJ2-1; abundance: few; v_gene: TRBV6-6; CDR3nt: TGTGCCAGCAGACCCCGACAGGGAGGAGAAGGTGGTGAGCAGTTCTTC; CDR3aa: CASRPRQGGEGGEQFF
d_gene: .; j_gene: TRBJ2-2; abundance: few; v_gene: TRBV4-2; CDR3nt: TGTGCCAGCAGCCAAGATGGTCGGGACACCGGGGAGCTGTTTTTT; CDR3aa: CASSQDGRDTGELFF
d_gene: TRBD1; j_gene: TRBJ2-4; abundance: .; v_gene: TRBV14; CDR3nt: TGTGCCAGCAGCCCAGGGACAGTAGATTTTCAGTACTTC; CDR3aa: CASSPGTVDFQYF
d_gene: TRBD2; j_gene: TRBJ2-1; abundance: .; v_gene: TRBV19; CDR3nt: TGTGCCAGTAGTATATCGGGGACTAGCGGGGGGGCCTACAATGAGCAGTTCTTC; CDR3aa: CASSISGTSGGAYNEQFF
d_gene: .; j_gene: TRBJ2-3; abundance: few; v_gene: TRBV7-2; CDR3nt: TGTGCCAGCAGCCCGCAGGCCCGTAGCACAGATACGCAGTATTTT; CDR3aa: CASSPQARSTDTQYF
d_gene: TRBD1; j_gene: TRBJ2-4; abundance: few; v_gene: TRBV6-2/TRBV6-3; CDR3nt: TGTGCCAGCAGTTACCCAGACAGGGGGCAGTACTTC; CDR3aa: CASSYPDRGQYF
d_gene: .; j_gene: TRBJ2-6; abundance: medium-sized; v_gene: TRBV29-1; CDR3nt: TGCAGCGTTAACTCTGGGGCCAACGTCCTGACTTTC; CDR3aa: CSVNSGANVLTF
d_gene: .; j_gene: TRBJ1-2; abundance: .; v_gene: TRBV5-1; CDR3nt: TGCGCCAGCAGCTTGGATGGGTTCAACACCTTC; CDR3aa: CASSLDGFNTF
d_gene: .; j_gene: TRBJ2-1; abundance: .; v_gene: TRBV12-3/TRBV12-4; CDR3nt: TGTGCCAGCAGTCCAAGAGTGGGCGAGCAGTTCTTC; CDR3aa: CASSPRVGEQFF
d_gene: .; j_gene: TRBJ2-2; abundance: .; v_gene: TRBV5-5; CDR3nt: TGTGCCAGCAGCCACGAGGGTTTAAGGACCGGGGAGCTGTTTTTT; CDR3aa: CASSHEGLRTGELFF
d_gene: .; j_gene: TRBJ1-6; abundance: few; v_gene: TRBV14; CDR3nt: TGTGCCAGCAGCACCCAACAGAATTCACCCCTCCACTTT; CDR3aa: CASSTQQNSPLHF
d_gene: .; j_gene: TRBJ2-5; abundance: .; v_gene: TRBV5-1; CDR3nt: TGCGCCAGCAGCTTGGCCCTCGGGGGAGGAAAAGAGACCCAGTACTTC; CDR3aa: CASSLALGGGKETQYF
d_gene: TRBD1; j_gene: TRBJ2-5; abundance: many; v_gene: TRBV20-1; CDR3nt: TGCAGTGCCCCCGACAGGGGAGAGACCCAGTACTTC; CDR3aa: CSAPDRGETQYF
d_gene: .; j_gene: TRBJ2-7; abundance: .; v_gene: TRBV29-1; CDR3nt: TGCAGCGTTTATGGGTCCTTCCACGAGCAGTACTTC; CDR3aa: CSVYGSFHEQYF
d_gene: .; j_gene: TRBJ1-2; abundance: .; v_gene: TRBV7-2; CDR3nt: TGTGCCAGCAGCTTTCGACAGGCACGCTATGGCTACACCTTC; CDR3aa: CASSFRQARYGYTF
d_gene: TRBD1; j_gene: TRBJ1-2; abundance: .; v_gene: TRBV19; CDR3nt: TGTGCCAGCGAAAGACAGGGCAACTATGGCTACACCTTC; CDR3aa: CASERQGNYGYTF
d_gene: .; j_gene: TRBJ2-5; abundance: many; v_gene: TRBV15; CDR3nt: TGTGCCACCAGCAGAGATCGGGCGCTGCCCTCAGAGACCCAGTACTTC; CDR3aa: CATSRDRALPSETQYF
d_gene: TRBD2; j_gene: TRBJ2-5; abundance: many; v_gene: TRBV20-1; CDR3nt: TGCAGTGCTAGAGATGAACTAGCGGGTCTTCAAGAGACCCAGTACTTC; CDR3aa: CSARDELAGLQETQYF